Each of the 17 T cell receptor beta chains below was sequenced from the same sample in a study of blood T cell repertoires in COVID-19. Sequencing was performed with immunoSEQ multiplex PCR; in TCRdb, only in-frame clones are kept and a portion is missing. The sample has about 99,000 clones, 84% seen once; the top ten hold roughly 13%. The sequencing input was peripheral blood. The receptors were gathered from a human donor in a cohort sampled during active or convalescent COVID-19.

This clone occurred a few times. The genes are TRBV11-3 and TRBJ2-5; 8 bases match TRBD2. The J segment lost 4 bases and the V segment lost 3 bases, leaving 10 bases of the junction unmatched. Germline V gene sequence: CDR1 SGHNT, CDR2 YENEEA. This CDR3 has 16 amino acids. CDR3 in amino acids: CASSFPGLGRGETQYF. CDR3 coding DNA: TGTGCCAGCAGCTTCCCGGGACTAGGGAGGGGAGAGACCCAGTACTTC.

The V and J genes are TRBV3-1 (or the pseudogene TRBV3-2) and TRBJ1-6, with D possibly matching TRBD1 (5 bases). This CDR3 has 14 residues. Trimming removed 4 bases at V and 13 bases at J, with 17 bases between. The germline CDR1 and CDR2 sequences are LGHDT and YNNKEL (reference sequence). The CDR3 region is CASSPLGQTAPLHF. The CDR3 nucleotides read TGTGCCAGCAGCCCCCTGGGGCAGACAGCGCCCCTCCACTTT.

The CDR3 is CANRIGGRTGELFF. For the CDR3, the DNA is TGTGCCAACAGAATAGGGGGCCGGACCGGGGAGCTGTTTTTT. The rearrangement uses TRBV7-9 and TRBJ2-2; TRBD1 matches 7 bases. CDR3 length: 14 residues. Germline V gene lookup returns CDR1 SEHNR and CDR2 FQNEAQ (reference sequence). Trimming took 10 bases from V and 5 from J; bases not matched to a gene: 10.

The chain recombines TRBV4-1 with TRBJ1-2; D is unclear. The V and J ends lost 1 base and 4 bases respectively, with 10 bases between them. Germline values: CDR1 MGHRA, CDR2 YSYEKL. The CDR3 has 14 amino acids. In DNA form, the CDR3 reads TGCGCCAGCAGCCAAGTTGGAGGGTTCTATGGCTACACCTTC. Its protein product is CASSQVGGFYGYTF.

The genes are TRBV2 and TRBJ2-1; D call uncertain. Germline assignment: CDR1 SNHLY and CDR2 FYNNEI. The CDR3 totals 10 residues. Trimming shortened V by 8 bases and J by 4 bases, and 3 bases separated the two germline ends. The CDR3 spells CASRYNEQFF. Here the CDR3 DNA reads TGTGCCAGCCGGTACAATGAGCAGTTCTTC.

This clone was detected a few times. The V call is TRBV5-5, the J call TRBJ2-5, with TRBD2 as a possible D gene (6 bases). The germline CDR1 and CDR2 sequences are SGHKS and YYEKEE (reference sequence). V lost 0 bases and J lost 2, with 11 bases in between. CDR3 length equals 15 residues. This CDR3 is CASSLAWRGQETQYF. The CDR3 nucleotides are TGTGCCAGCAGCTTGGCCTGGAGGGGTCAAGAGACCCAGTACTTC.

V usage is TRBV6-5 and J usage is TRBJ1-5, with D unresolved. Looked up from germline, CDR1 is MNHEY and CDR2 is SVGAGI. Trimming pared 0 bases from V and 1 base from J, leaving 7 bases between. This CDR3 has 15 residues. CDR3 loop: CASSYSQTSNQPQHF. The CDR3 nucleotides are TGTGCCAGCAGTTACTCACAGACCAGCAATCAGCCCCAGCATTTT.

The rearrangement uses TRBV3-1 (or the pseudogene TRBV3-2) and TRBJ2-1; tentatively, D is TRBD2 (6 bases). The CDR3 is 18 amino acids. Germline V gene lookup returns CDR1 LGHDT and CDR2 YNNKEL (reference sequence). V gave up 1 base and J gave up 4 bases, with 20 bases separating them. CDR3 region: CASSQGSVPGGGYNEQFF. CDR3 nucleotides: TGTGCCAGCAGCCAAGGGAGCGTACCCGGGGGTGGGTACAATGAGCAGTTCTTC.

This clone was detected a few times. The V gene is TRBV7-2, the J gene TRBJ1-5; a weak D match, TRBD1 (6 bases). Germline CDR1 is SGHTA and CDR2 is FQGNSA. The V and J ends lost 3 bases and 7 bases respectively, with 22 bases between them. The CDR3 contains 17 residues. The CDR3 loop reads CASSFRSGGRTEQPQHF. CDR3 bases: TGTGCCAGCAGCTTCAGAAGCGGGGGGCGGACCGAGCAGCCCCAGCATTTT.

This chain links TRBV5-6 with TRBJ2-7; TRBD1 matches at 8 bases. Germline CDR1 and CDR2: SGHDT and YYEEEE. Germline trimming cut 0 bases from V and 4 bases from J; bases unmatched to any gene: 3. This CDR3 spans 14 amino acids. CDR3 sequence reads: CASSLGQGIYEQYF. The DNA of the CDR3 is TGTGCCAGCAGCTTGGGACAGGGGATATACGAGCAGTACTTC.

The V gene is TRBV12-3 or TRBV12-4, the J gene TRBJ1-1; D is unclear. V was trimmed by 4 bases and J by 1 base, leaving 7 bases between them. This CDR3 spans 13 amino acids. The CDR3 region is CASSWSENTEAFF. The CDR3 nucleotides are TGTGCCAGCAGTTGGTCAGAGAACACTGAAGCTTTCTTT.

The chain carries TRBV6-5 and TRBJ1-1, with D possibly TRBD1 on 6 matching bases. The CDR3 is 14 amino acids. Trimming took 6 bases from V and 4 from J, leaving 15 bases between them. Germline V gene sequence: CDR1 MNHEY, CDR2 SVGAGI. The CDR3 region is CASRGLGAGTEAFF. In nucleotides, the CDR3 is TGTGCCAGCAGGGGTTTGGGGGCCGGCACTGAAGCTTTCTTT.

This clone was recorded only once. The J gene is TRBJ1-1, the V gene TRBV21-1. TRBV21-1 is assigned pseudogene status. CDR3 length: 14 residues. The CDR3 region is CASSPSGGNTEAFF. In nucleotides, the CDR3 is TGTGCCAGCAGCCCTTCGGGGGGGAACACTGAAGCTTTCTTT.

This rearrangement joins TRBV9 to TRBJ2-7; possible D gene TRBD2, 5 bases. Germline CDR1 SGDLS, CDR2 YYNGEE. The germline V and J ends were trimmed by 2 bases and 2 bases, with 11 bases remaining between them. CDR3 length equals 14 residues. The CDR3 spells CASSVGDSAYEQYF. In DNA, the CDR3 is TGTGCCAGCAGCGTCGGGGATTCGGCCTACGAGCAGTACTTC.

The chain couples TRBV5-1 to TRBJ2-7; 10 nucleotides match TRBD2. This CDR3 is built from 15 residues. V trimming: 4 bases; J trimming: 0 bases; junction bases outside the gene matches: 4. The germline V gene has CDR1 SGHRS and CDR2 YFSETQ. In DNA, the CDR3 is TGCGCCAGCAGCACCAGCGGGGGGGGCTCCTACGAGCAGTACTTC. It translates to CASSTSGGGSYEQYF.

The V and J genes are TRBV5-5 and TRBJ2-7, with D unclear. Germline-derived CDR1 and CDR2 are SGHKS and YYEKEE (reference sequence). The length of the CDR3 is 14 residues. V was shortened by 0 bases and J by 0 bases, with 7 bases between the two germline ends. The CDR3 reads CASSLAPPSYEQYF. The DNA for the CDR3 is TGTGCCAGCAGCTTGGCTCCTCCCTCCTACGAGCAGTACTTC.

V gene TRBV11-3 combines with J gene TRBJ2-1; possibly TRBD2 for D (5 bases). V was clipped by 4 bases and J by 9 bases, with 19 bases between them. CDR1 and CDR2 from the germline V gene are SGHNT and YENEEA. The CDR3 loop spans 15 amino acids. The chain's CDR3 is CASSYSWVFGSEQFF. In DNA, the CDR3 is TGTGCCAGCAGCTATAGTTGGGTATTTGGGAGTGAGCAGTTCTTC.